The clone carrying this T cell receptor beta chain came up a few times. Per the germline V gene, CDR1 is SGHTA and CDR2 is FQGNSA. The CDR3 length is 15 residues. V gave up 1 base and J gave up 8 bases; unmatched junction bases: 6. Original handling: Reference gene primer amplification gave estimated nucleated cell counts. Assay used: immunoSEQ multiplex PCR; TCRdb lists only in-frame clones, some missing. Clonal size and the V and J genes are those of that table, whereas D and trimming came from the DNA. The sample shows around 1,400 clones, about 95% of them seen only once. This record comes from a study of blood T cell repertoires in COVID-19.

J is TRBJ1-1 and V is TRBV7-2; 11 nucleotides match TRBD1. The sequencing sample was made of peripheral blood. This TCR derives from a human donor in a cohort sampled during active COVID-19. The CDR3 loop reads CASSLVGTGGEEAFF. In nucleotides, the CDR3 is TGTGCCAGCAGCTTAGTCGGGACAGGGGGTGAAGAAGCTTTCTTT.